Following are 29 T cell receptor beta chains from one sample sequenced in a study of OX40 agonist ivuxolimab in advanced cancers. Libraries were made using the immunoSEQ multiplex PCR assay. TCRdb stores this immuneACCESS table with in-frame sequences only. Part of the clones is absent; in the studies checked, under half of the shortfall reflects unresolved V genes, and no reason is known for the rest. This sample is represented by 81,000 or so clones; 88% of them were singletons. Clones ranked in the top ten supply around 0.45% of the sample. The starting material was CD4+ or CD8+ T cells sorted from blood, obtained in a trial of the OX40 agonist ivuxolimab. Source of these receptors: an adult with an advanced solid tumor such as melanoma, head and neck, liver or kidney cancer.

The chain carries TRBV10-1 and TRBJ1-1; D gene unclear. Germline CDR1 is WNHNN and CDR2 is SYGVQD (reference sequence). V was pared by 5 bases and J by 5 bases, with 18 bases between. This CDR3 spans 15 amino acids. CDR3 loop: CASSPSPGAGTEAFF. CDR3 DNA sequence: TGCGCCAGCAGTCCATCGCCGGGCGCTGGGACTGAAGCTTTCTTT.

V and J are TRBV18 and TRBJ1-2, with D uncertain. CDR1 is KGHSH and CDR2 is LQKENI in the germline V gene. The CDR3 length is 16 residues. Trimming took 3 bases from V and 2 from J, leaving 16 bases between them. DNA for the CDR3: TGTGCCAGCTCACCTCCGACAAGGTCACAGAACTATGGCTACACCTTC. Its protein is CASSPPTRSQNYGYTF.

In its sample, this clone was seen a few times. The rearrangement uses TRBV19 and TRBJ2-1, with a weak D call TRBD2 (5 bases). The CDR3 is made up of 14 amino acids. CDR1 and CDR2 (germline): LNHDA, SQIVND (reference sequence). V was pared by 1 base and J by 4 bases, with 8 bases between. CDR3 region: CASSIGLLYNEQFF. The DNA for the CDR3 is TGTGCCAGTAGTATAGGACTATTATACAATGAGCAGTTCTTC.

This chain connects TRBV11-2 to TRBJ2-3, with 7 positions matching TRBD2. The CDR3 spans 16 residues. V lost 2 bases, J lost 2 bases, and 7 bases stayed unmatched. CDR1 is SGHAT and CDR2 is FQNNGV in the germline V gene. The CDR3 sequence is CASSLYMGGSTDTQYF. CDR3 bases: TGTGCCAGCAGCTTATACATGGGGGGGTCCACAGATACGCAGTATTTT. Variable domain in full (rest from reference TRBV11-2 and TRBJ2-3): EAGVAQSPRYKIIEKRQSVAFWCNPISGHATLYWYQQILGQGPKLLIQFQNNGVVDDSQLPKDRFSAERLKGVDSTLKIQPAKLEDSAVYLCASSLYMGGSTDTQYFGPGTRLTVL.

V usage is TRBV14 and J usage is TRBJ2-3; D is unclear. The germline gives CDR1 SGHDN, CDR2 FVKESK. Trimming cost V 4 bases and J 0 bases, with 8 bases left between them. There are 14 residues in the CDR3. This CDR3 is CASSPRSSTDTQYF. The CDR3 nucleotides are TGTGCCAGCAGCCCGCGGTCCAGCACAGATACGCAGTATTTT.

J is TRBJ1-1 and V is TRBV5-1; D is ambiguous. Germline CDR1 reads SGHRS; CDR2 reads YFSETQ. V was trimmed by 0 bases and J by 1 base, leaving 10 bases between them. The CDR3 sequence is 15 residues long. In DNA form, the CDR3 reads TGCGCCAGCAGCTTGGGTAGCGGGAAGAACACTGAAGCTTTCTTT. As protein: CASSLGSGKNTEAFF.

The chain uses TRBV5-5 and TRBJ1-2; D perhaps matches TRBD1 (5 bases). V lost 4 bases to trimming and J lost 1 base, with 14 bases between them. Germline-derived CDR1 and CDR2 are SGHKS and YYEKEE (reference sequence). This CDR3 comprises 15 residues. The CDR3, as DNA: TGTGCCAGCAGCCAGGCAGGGTCGCTTAACTATGGCTACACCTTC. This translates into CASSQAGSLNYGYTF.

V is TRBV6-5 and J is TRBJ1-2; TRBD1 agrees at 9 bases. The germline CDR1 and CDR2 sequences are MNHEY and SVGAGI. V gave up 7 bases and J gave up 8 bases; unmatched junction bases: 8. CDR3 size: 13 residues. The CDR3 DNA is TGTGCCAGCATCTCCGAAGGGACAGGGGGCTACACCTTC. Amino acid sequence: CASISEGTGGYTF.

The chain links TRBV5-1 to TRBJ1-1, with D uncertain. Per the germline V gene, CDR1 is SGHRS and CDR2 is YFSETQ. Trimming took 4 bases from V and 5 from J, leaving 15 bases between them. The CDR3 runs 14 residues. CDR3 in amino acids: CASSLPGGGTEAFF. DNA for the CDR3: TGCGCCAGCAGCCTCCCCGGTGGTGGAACTGAAGCTTTCTTT.

The rearrangement uses TRBV14 and TRBJ1-2; D unclear. The length of the CDR3 is 12 residues. Germline CDR1 SGHDN, CDR2 FVKESK. Trimming removed 4 bases at V and 2 bases at J, with 5 bases between. This CDR3 is CASSLNNYGYTF. As DNA, the CDR3 is TGTGCCAGCAGCCTGAACAACTATGGCTACACCTTC.

The chain links TRBV2 to TRBJ1-1; the D gene is possibly TRBD1 (6 bases). This CDR3 is built from 14 residues. Trimming cost V 4 bases and J 1 base, with 10 bases left between them. CDR1 and CDR2 (germline): SNHLY, FYNNEI. CDR3 coding DNA: TGTGCCAGCAGTGGACCGACAGGGAACACTGAAGCTTTCTTT. Translating it yields CASSGPTGNTEAFF.

V gene TRBV7-8 combines with J gene TRBJ2-5, with D possibly being TRBD1 (5 bases). Germline assignment: CDR1 SGHVS and CDR2 FQNEAQ. This CDR3 contains 15 residues. Trimming left V 5 bases short and J 0 bases short, with 13 bases between. The CDR3 DNA reads TGTGCCAGCAGCCTGACAGTGGCCAACCAAGAGACCCAGTACTTC. Translation: CASSLTVANQETQYF.

V and J are TRBV4-3 and TRBJ1-2; D uncertain. Germline V gene data show CDR1 as LGHNA and CDR2 as YSLEER. The CDR3 consists of 14 residues. The germline V and J ends were trimmed by 0 bases and 2 bases, with 7 bases remaining between them. CDR3 nucleotides: TGCGCCAGCAGCCAAGACGGATTCAACTATGGCTACACCTTC. It yields the protein CASSQDGFNYGYTF.

This clone was seen a single time. This chain connects TRBV7-2 to TRBJ1-4; tentative D call: TRBD1 (6 bases). The CDR3 totals 15 residues. The germline V gene encodes CDR1 SGHTA and CDR2 FQGNSA. V was pared by 5 bases and J by 2 bases, with 12 bases between. CDR3 residues: CASSDRQVTNEKLFF. DNA of the CDR3: TGTGCCAGCAGCGACCGACAGGTTACTAATGAAAAACTGTTTTTT.

In this sample, this clone turned up once. V usage is TRBV6-5 and J usage is TRBJ1-1; D gene ambiguous. CDR1 is MNHEY, CDR2 SVGAGI, per germline. Trimming pared 6 bases from V and 0 bases from J, leaving 14 bases between. This CDR3 spans 15 amino acids. CDR3: CASRKPGPLNTEAFF. The CDR3 DNA follows: TGTGCCAGCAGAAAACCGGGCCCTCTGAACACTGAAGCTTTCTTT.

The V gene is TRBV6-6, the J gene TRBJ1-1, with D perhaps matching TRBD1 (5 bases). The CDR3 sequence is 13 residues long. Germline V gene data show CDR1 as MNHNY and CDR2 as SVGAGI (reference sequence). V was shortened by 7 bases and J by 2 bases, with 11 bases between the two germline ends. The DNA for the CDR3 is TGTGCCAGCAAACGACAGTCTAACACTGAAGCTTTCTTT. Residues: CASKRQSNTEAFF.

The V call is TRBV6-6, the J call TRBJ2-7; D is ambiguous. CDR3 size: 14 residues. Per germline, CDR1 MNHNY and CDR2 SVGAGI (reference sequence). The germline V and J ends were trimmed by 1 base and 0 bases, with 7 bases remaining between them. DNA for the CDR3: TGTGCCAGCAGTTACTTACAGAACTCCTACGAGCAGTACTTC. Its protein product is CASSYLQNSYEQYF.

The gene calls are TRBV9 and TRBJ1-5, with D unclear. Per the germline V gene, CDR1 is SGDLS and CDR2 is YYNGEE. The CDR3 consists of 13 residues. V dropped 0 bases and J dropped 6 bases, with 7 bases sitting between them. CDR3 sequence (DNA): TGTGCCAGCAGCGTAGGGGGAAGTCAGCCCCAGCATTTT. Residues: CASSVGGSQPQHF.

The rearrangement joins TRBV5-1 to TRBJ1-3; no clear D gene. Germline V gene data show CDR1 as SGHRS and CDR2 as YFSETQ. This CDR3 contains 16 residues. Trimming removed 2 bases from V and 0 bases from J, with 12 bases in between. The CDR3 nucleotides are TGCGCCAGCAGCTTACAACCATCAGGCTCTGGAAACACCATATATTTT. Residues: CASSLQPSGSGNTIYF.

The V call is TRBV7-2, the J call TRBJ1-1; D perhaps matches TRBD1 (5 bases). The CDR3 length is 15 residues. Germline loops: CDR1 SGHTA, CDR2 FQGNSA. V lost 8 bases and J 3 bases, leaving 19 bases between the germline ends. CDR3 sequence: CASSLMGPRDTEAFF. The CDR3 nucleotides read TGTGCCAGCTCACTTATGGGGCCTAGGGACACTGAAGCTTTCTTT.

The table lists this clone with a count of one. The chain recombines TRBV6-5 with TRBJ1-4, with 11 bases identical to TRBD1. Per the germline V gene, CDR1 is MNHEY and CDR2 is SVGAGI. Losses at the gene ends were 4 bases for V and 5 bases for J; bases not matched to a gene: 3. The CDR3 has 15 residues. In nucleotides, the CDR3 is TGTGCCAGCAGTTCTTGGACAGGGGGCAATGAAAAACTGTTTTTT. Translating gives CASSSWTGGNEKLFF.

This clone was detected once. The chain links TRBV6-1 to TRBJ1-1; D unclear. The V end was cut by 10 bases, the J end by 7 bases, with 19 bases between. The length of the CDR3 is 13 residues. The germline V gene has CDR1 MNHNS and CDR2 SASEGT. CDR3 DNA sequence: TGTGCCAACTCCCCTGGACGGAGTTATGAAGCTTTCTTT. Translation: CANSPGRSYEAFF.

The V gene is TRBV5-4, the J gene TRBJ1-6, with 7 bases fitting TRBD1. The CDR3 has 14 residues. Germline V gives CDR1 SGHNT, CDR2 YYREEE (reference sequence). V lost 4 bases, J lost 7 bases, and 5 bases stayed unmatched. The CDR3 region is CASSGRDRNSPLHF. The CDR3 DNA is TGTGCCAGCAGCGGACGGGACAGAAATTCACCCCTCCACTTT.

This clone occurred once. This chain links TRBV7-9 with TRBJ2-2; the D is unclear. Germline V CDR1 and CDR2: SEHNR, FQNEAQ (reference sequence). The V end was cut by 5 bases, the J end by 1 base, with 2 bases between. The CDR3 is 12 amino acids. In nucleotides, the CDR3 is TGTGCCAGCAGCCGGAACACCGGGGAGCTGTTTTTT. Translation gives CASSRNTGELFF.

The chain couples TRBV6-5 to TRBJ1-2, with D uncertain. The germline V gene has CDR1 MNHEY and CDR2 SVGAGI. V lost 5 bases and J lost 8, with 18 bases in between. The CDR3 totals 14 residues. In DNA form, the CDR3 reads TGTGCCAGCAGTCGTATGGGAACAGAACTGGGCTACACCTTC. It is translated as CASSRMGTELGYTF.

This clone was seen a few times. The chain recombines TRBV23-1 with TRBJ1-1; no firm D call. TRBV23-1 is an ORF, and what it does is uncertain. This CDR3 comprises 14 residues. Trimming left V 8 bases short and J 5 bases short, with 18 bases between. The CDR3 spells CASRSTCGNTEAFF. As DNA, the CDR3 is TGCGCCAGCCGATCGACCTGCGGGAATACTGAAGCTTTCTTT.

This clone was found a few times. This sequence joins TRBV6-5 and TRBJ2-7; no reliable D call. Germline CDR1 reads MNHEY; CDR2 reads SVGAGI. The CDR3 is made up of 13 amino acids. The V and J ends lost 0 bases and 3 bases respectively, with 6 bases between them. CDR3 in amino acids: CASSYSRHYEQYF. The CDR3 DNA sequence: TGTGCCAGCAGTTACTCGAGACACTACGAGCAGTACTTC.

The chain carries TRBV4-2 and TRBJ2-1; D remains ambiguous. With 1 base removed from V and 7 bases from J, the gap between germline ends came to 2 bases. Germline V gives CDR1 LGHNA, CDR2 YNFKEQ. This CDR3 has 11 amino acids. DNA for the CDR3: TGTGCCAGCAGCCAAGCTAATGAGCAGTTCTTC. The encoded protein is CASSQANEQFF.

The gene calls are TRBV5-1 and TRBJ1-1, with a weak D call TRBD1 (6 bases). Germline V gene sequence: CDR1 SGHRS, CDR2 YFSETQ. V lost 0 bases and J lost 2, with 8 bases in between. The CDR3 is 14 residues long. CDR3 bases: TGCGCCAGCAGCTTGGGGACAGTTAACACTGAAGCTTTCTTT. This gives the protein CASSLGTVNTEAFF.